What follows are 32 T cell receptor beta chains derived from one specimen sequenced in a study of blood T cells in healthy people across ages. A sample-barcoded 5' primer and a J-beta primer mix were used in a second PCR of about 7 to 12 cycles. TCRdb reprocessed the 5' RACE reads via MiXCR and lists one record per CDR3 protein. The data show 850,000 to 1,100,000 distinct CDR3 sequences, with roughly two fifths seen just once and about an eighth held by the top ten. Sequenced: blood. Every receptor here comes from a man younger than 35 in good health.

This clonotype has only a few counts. The chain links TRBV11-2 to TRBJ1-1; no clear D. Trimming removed 5 bases at V and 5 bases at J, with 12 bases between. This CDR3 is 13 amino acids long. The V gene's germline CDR1 is SGHAT and CDR2 FQNNGV. The CDR3 bases are TGTGCCAGCAGCGTAGGCGGGGAAACTGAAGCTTTCTTT. Protein product: CASSVGGETEAFF.

This clonotype was seen a few times. The chain couples TRBV20-1 to TRBJ2-3; a possible D gene is TRBD1 (5 bases). With 4 bases removed from V and 2 bases from J, the gap between germline ends came to 10 bases. The CDR3 totals 13 residues. Germline V lookup: CDR1 DFQATT, CDR2 SNEGSKA (reference sequence). Here the CDR3 reads CSATDSNTDTQYF. The CDR3 DNA follows: TGCAGTGCTACCGACAGTAACACAGATACGCAGTATTTT.

This clonotype appeared a few times. The chain combines TRBV7-8 with TRBJ2-7; D unclear. V lost 1 base and J 3 bases, leaving 16 bases between the germline ends. CDR1 is SGHVS and CDR2 is FQNEAQ in the germline V gene. The CDR3 has 16 residues. The CDR3 here is CASSLDTTSSSYEQYF. As DNA, the CDR3 is TGTGCCAGCAGCTTAGACACAACCTCTAGTAGCTACGAGCAGTACTTC.

V usage is TRBV11-1 and J usage is TRBJ2-1, with no clear D. Germline lookup yields CDR1 SGHAT and CDR2 FQDESV (reference sequence). The germline V and J ends were trimmed by 5 bases and 4 bases, with 9 bases remaining between them. The CDR3 runs 13 residues. CDR3: CASSQHTYNEQFF. In nucleotides, the CDR3 is TGTGCCAGCAGCCAACATACGTACAATGAGCAGTTCTTC.

The V and J genes are TRBV10-3 and TRBJ2-5, with 10 positions matching TRBD2. Germline CDR1 ENHRY, CDR2 SYGVKD. V shed 1 base, J shed 13 bases, and the junction held 15 bases outside the gene matches. The CDR3 has 16 residues. The CDR3 spells CAISELSASGSLERYF. The CDR3 coding sequence is TGTGCCATCAGTGAGTTGAGTGCTAGCGGGAGTTTAGAAAGGTACTTC.

The chain combines TRBV20-1 with TRBJ2-7; possibly TRBD1 for D (6 bases). The CDR3 contains 12 residues. V was cut by 6 bases and J by 7 bases, with 16 bases left in between. Germline V gives CDR1 DFQATT, CDR2 SNEGSKA (reference sequence). This CDR3 reads CSANVQGNEQYF. Written as DNA, the CDR3 is TGCAGTGCGAACGTACAGGGAAATGAGCAGTACTTC.

In its sample, this clonotype was seen a few times. The chain has TRBV20-1 and TRBJ2-5, with D unclear. V lost 6 bases and J lost 3, with 17 bases in between. The CDR3 has 14 amino acids. Germline loops: CDR1 DFQATT, CDR2 SNEGSKA (reference sequence). In DNA form, the CDR3 reads TGCAGTGCCAGACCCTTTTCGTTTAAAGAGACCCAGTACTTC. Protein product: CSARPFSFKETQYF.

There are many counts of this clonotype. This chain connects TRBV12-3 or TRBV12-4 to TRBJ2-1; 8 positions agree with TRBD2. This CDR3 has 14 amino acids. Losses at the gene ends were 1 base for V and 5 bases for J; bases not matched to a gene: 1. The CDR3 DNA reads as TGTGCCAGCAGTTTAGTACTAGCGGACAATGAGCAGTTCTTC. This codes for CASSLVLADNEQFF.

This clonotype was found a few times. The rearrangement links TRBV28 to TRBJ1-2, with 8 bases fitting TRBD1. CDR1 is MDHEN, CDR2 SYDVKM, per germline. The CDR3 contains 15 residues. With 6 bases clipped from V and 3 bases from J, the junction kept 9 bases outside the gene matches. CDR3 sequence: CASSTRTGSDYGYTF. In DNA form, the CDR3 reads TGTGCCAGCAGCACCAGGACAGGGAGTGACTATGGCTACACCTTC.

This clonotype has a handful of counts. The rearrangement uses TRBV5-1 and TRBJ2-1; 7 positions match TRBD2. The ends lost 0 bases at V and 8 bases at J; junction bases unmatched: 5. The CDR3 has 14 amino acids. Germline V gives CDR1 SGHRS, CDR2 YFSETQ. The CDR3 here is CASSLGGRVDEQFF. The CDR3 DNA is TGCGCCAGCAGCTTGGGTGGGAGGGTGGATGAGCAGTTCTTC.

V usage is TRBV11-1 and J usage is TRBJ1-5; D possibly corresponds to TRBD1 (5 bases). The CDR3 contains 20 residues. The V end lost 2 bases, the J end lost 1 base, and 24 bases lay between the germline ends. From germline, CDR1 is SGHAT and CDR2 FQDESV (reference sequence). The CDR3 nucleotides are TGTGCCAGCAGCTTACGTCCTTTGGTGCGGGAGGGGATCAGCAATCAGCCCCAGCATTTT. It is translated as CASSLRPLVREGISNQPQHF.

The CDR3 DNA is TGTGCCATCAGTGCCCTGGACAGCAGGTCCCTCCACTTT. Translating it yields CAISALDSRSLHF. The chain couples TRBV10-3 to TRBJ1-6, with D perhaps TRBD1 (6 bases). CDR3 length: 13 residues. V lost 4 bases to trimming and J lost 14 bases, with 15 bases between them. Germline CDR1 ENHRY, CDR2 SYGVKD.

The chain combines TRBV28 with TRBJ2-1; D perhaps matches TRBD1 (6 bases). The CDR3 runs 17 residues. Between the trimmed V and J ends, which lost 5 bases and 1 base, there was a span of 18 bases. Germline lookup yields CDR1 MDHEN and CDR2 SYDVKM. Written as DNA, the CDR3 is TGTGCCAGCAGTCCCCGGACAGATTTCATTTCCTACAATGAGCAGTTCTTC. Protein product: CASSPRTDFISYNEQFF.

This clonotype was observed a few times. The J gene is TRBJ2-3, the V gene TRBV10-3, with 10 positions matching TRBD1. Germline V gives CDR1 ENHRY, CDR2 SYGVKD. V dropped 0 bases and J dropped 4; count of bases not matched to a gene: 1. The CDR3 covers 15 residues. The CDR3 here is CAISESGTGADTQYF. CDR3 DNA sequence: TGTGCCATCAGTGAGTCCGGGACAGGGGCAGATACGCAGTATTTT.

This chain links TRBV6-2 or TRBV6-3 with TRBJ2-3, with a tentative D call TRBD2 (5 bases). The CDR3 loop spans 14 amino acids. From germline, CDR1 is MNHEY and CDR2 SVGEGT. The V gene lost 6 bases and the J gene lost 4 bases, with 14 bases spanning the gap. The CDR3 DNA reads TGTGCCAGCAGACCTGGACTGTACCCAGATACGCAGTATTTT. Translation gives CASRPGLYPDTQYF.

In its sample, this clonotype was seen a few times. This sequence joins TRBV12-3 or TRBV12-4 and TRBJ1-2; TRBD1 matches 10 bases. CDR3 length equals 12 residues. J lost 7 bases, V lost 6 bases, and 2 bases had no gene match. CDR3 in amino acids: CASSWDRGGYTF. The DNA for the CDR3 is TGTGCCAGCAGCTGGGACAGGGGTGGCTACACCTTC.

This chain joins TRBV7-2 and TRBJ2-1, with TRBD2 as a possible D gene (7 bases). Gene TRBJ2-7 matches the end of the DNA better, so the J call may be wrong. CDR1 SGHTA and CDR2 FQGNSA come from the germline V gene. The CDR3 is 15 amino acids. The DNA of the CDR3 is TGTGCCAGCAGCTTAGTGGGCGGGGGCTACAATGAGCAGTACTTC. Amino acid sequence: CASSLVGGGYNEQYF.

This clonotype turned up a few times. The chain couples TRBV29-1 to TRBJ1-1; D ambiguous. The CDR3 has 13 residues. The V end was cut by 1 base, the J end by 2 bases, with 8 bases between. In germline, CDR1 is SQVTM, CDR2 ANQGSEA. CDR3 coding DNA: TGCAGCGTTGAAGGACGACACAACACTGAAGCTTTCTTT. Its translation: CSVEGRHNTEAFF.

This clonotype was counted many times. This chain connects TRBV7-9 to TRBJ1-4; D call uncertain. CDR1 SEHNR and CDR2 FQNEAQ come from the germline V gene (reference sequence). V gave up 5 bases and J gave up 0 bases, with 7 bases separating them. The CDR3 runs to 14 residues. The CDR3 region is CASSLQSTNEKLFF. The CDR3 coding sequence is TGTGCCAGCAGCCTTCAGTCAACTAATGAAAAACTGTTTTTT.

Concerning this clonotype: A much larger clone lies one base from this, so it may be a read error. The chain uses TRBV12-3 or TRBV12-4 and TRBJ2-7, with D tentatively TRBD2 (7 bases). CDR3 length: 14 residues. V lost 1 base, J lost 3 bases, and 10 bases lay in between. The CDR3 sequence: CASSLGGGRYEQYF. The CDR3 region has the DNA TGTGCCAGCAGTTTAGGCGGGGGCCGCTACGAGCAGTACTTC.

The count of this clonotype is one. This rearrangement joins TRBV20-1 to TRBJ2-7; 12 nucleotides align to TRBD2. Trimming took 0 bases from V and 3 from J; bases not matched to a gene: 9. Germline CDR1 DFQATT, CDR2 SNEGSKA (reference sequence). This CDR3 is built from 17 residues. CDR3 sequence reads: CSARDLLSTSGSYEQYF. CDR3 nucleotides: TGCAGTGCTAGAGATCTGCTCTCGACTAGCGGGAGCTACGAGCAGTACTTC.

The genes are TRBV6-2 or TRBV6-3 and TRBJ1-5; the D gene is possibly TRBD1 (6 bases). Trimming cost V 2 bases and J 6 bases, with 23 bases left between them. Germline lookup yields CDR1 MNHEY and CDR2 SVGEGT. The CDR3 is 18 residues long. This CDR3 reads CASSYAGQNRLTRQPQHF. CDR3 DNA: TGTGCCAGCAGTTACGCTGGACAGAACCGTTTGACCCGTCAGCCCCAGCATTTT.

The chain couples TRBV27 to TRBJ2-1; D gene unclear. Trimming took off 4 bases at V and 9 bases at J, with 13 bases between the two ends. Germline lookup yields CDR1 MNHEY and CDR2 SMNVEV (reference sequence). The CDR3 contains 13 residues. CDR3 bases: TGTGCCAGCAGTTGGGTCCCGACGAGTGAGCAGTTCTTC. Protein: CASSWVPTSEQFF.

This clonotype was detected only a few times. The genes are TRBV4-2 and TRBJ1-2; D gene uncertain. CDR3 length: 18 amino acids. Germline V gene lookup returns CDR1 LGHNA and CDR2 YNFKEQ. V was cut by 7 bases and J by 0 bases, with 24 bases left in between. As DNA, the CDR3 is TGTGCCAGCATTGGATGGACGGGCGTGGGAGATCCTAACTATGGCTACACCTTC. As protein: CASIGWTGVGDPNYGYTF.

The chain employs TRBV28 and TRBJ2-3; D remains ambiguous. Germline V gene sequence: CDR1 MDHEN, CDR2 SYDVKM. V was trimmed by 5 bases and J by 7 bases, leaving 13 bases between them. This CDR3 spans 13 amino acids. CDR3 region: CASSVERIYTQYF. CDR3 coding DNA: TGTGCCAGCAGTGTGGAGAGGATCTATACGCAGTATTTT.

This clonotype showed up just a few times. The chain is built from TRBV25-1 and TRBJ1-1; 7 nucleotides agree with TRBD1. V lost 4 bases and J lost 6; bases outside the gene matches: 5. Germline CDR1 MGHDK, CDR2 SYGVNS. This CDR3 contains 13 residues. The CDR3 DNA reads TGTGCCAGCAGTGCGATACAGGGGTCTGAAGCTTTCTTT. Protein product: CASSAIQGSEAFF.

This clonotype appeared a single time. This chain connects TRBV7-2 to TRBJ2-1; unclear D gene. CDR1 is SGHTA, CDR2 FQGNSA, per germline. There are 14 residues in the CDR3. Between the trimmed V and J ends, which lost 4 bases and 6 bases, there was a span of 13 bases. CDR3 bases: TGTGCCAGCAGCTCCAGGCCCCCGGGCAATGAGCAGTTCTTC. Translated, it gives CASSSRPPGNEQFF.

This clonotype has a count of ten or more. The chain recombines TRBV3-1 with TRBJ2-5, with a tentative D call TRBD1 (5 bases). Germline values: CDR1 LGHDT, CDR2 YNNKEL (reference sequence). The CDR3 spans 13 residues. Trimming stripped 6 bases from V and 0 bases from J, with 8 bases between. The CDR3 loop reads CASSQGYQETQYF. The CDR3 bases are TGTGCCAGCAGTCAGGGCTACCAAGAGACCCAGTACTTC.

The chain is built from TRBV20-1 and TRBJ1-5, with D perhaps TRBD1 (5 bases). The CDR3 runs to 14 residues. V lost 1 base, J lost 1 base, and 8 bases lay in between. From germline, CDR1 is DFQATT and CDR2 SNEGSKA (reference sequence). CDR3 nucleotide sequence: TGCAGTGCTAGAGCGACAGTAAGCAATCAGCCCCAGCATTTT. This sequence encodes CSARATVSNQPQHF.

The rearrangement joins TRBV7-9 to TRBJ1-2; possibly TRBD1 for D (6 bases). Germline CDR1 reads SEHNR; CDR2 reads FQNEAQ (reference sequence). V gave up 3 bases and J gave up 6 bases, with 29 bases separating them. CDR3 length equals 19 residues. The CDR3 region is CASSFLTSGTTPLRDGYTF. The CDR3 coding sequence is TGTGCCAGCAGCTTTTTGACCTCCGGGACAACTCCACTCAGGGATGGCTACACCTTC.

This chain connects TRBV25-1 to TRBJ2-7; TRBD2 matches at 12 bases. V lost 5 bases, J lost 0 bases, and 5 bases stayed unmatched. Per germline, CDR1 MGHDK and CDR2 SYGVNS. This CDR3 has 16 amino acids. CDR3 amino acids: CASSSRTSGASYEQYF. CDR3 nucleotide sequence: TGTGCCAGCAGTAGTAGGACTAGCGGGGCCTCCTACGAGCAGTACTTC.

This clonotype was found a few times. This chain links TRBV20-1 with TRBJ1-2; D may be TRBD1 (6 bases). Germline assignment: CDR1 DFQATT and CDR2 SNEGSKA (reference sequence). The germline V and J ends were trimmed by 5 bases and 4 bases, with 11 bases remaining between them. The CDR3 runs to 12 residues. The CDR3 nucleotides read TGCAGTGCTTCCCAGGGGTCCTATGGCTACACCTTC. This codes for CSASQGSYGYTF.